This T cell receptor beta chain originates from a study of blood T cell repertoires in COVID-19. Study-level background: From the United States, Italy and Spain came samples of acute and convalescent COVID-19. T cells, B-cell-depleted T cells, or PBMCs provided the cDNA or gDNA that served as material.

Authors' analysis steps: Reference gene primer amplification gave nucleated cell count estimates. Using immunoSEQ multiplex PCR, the repertoire was profiled, and TCRdb retains in-frame clones only, with some absent. V and J calls and clone size are as listed in that table; D and trimming were resolved from the DNA. The sample carries approximately 100,000 clones, 70% to 90% recorded once. The germline gives CDR1 MGHRA, CDR2 YSYEKL. Trimming took 0 bases from V and 12 from J, leaving 18 bases between them. There are 15 residues in the CDR3. The rearrangement uses TRBV4-1 and TRBJ2-1; tentative D call: TRBD2 (7 bases). The sequence derives from a human donor in a cohort sampled during active COVID-19. Sequences were obtained from peripheral blood. This CDR3 is CASSQEAGAHGSQFF. CDR3 nucleotide sequence: TGCGCCAGCAGCCAAGAGGCGGGGGCCCATGGTTCGCAGTTCTTC.